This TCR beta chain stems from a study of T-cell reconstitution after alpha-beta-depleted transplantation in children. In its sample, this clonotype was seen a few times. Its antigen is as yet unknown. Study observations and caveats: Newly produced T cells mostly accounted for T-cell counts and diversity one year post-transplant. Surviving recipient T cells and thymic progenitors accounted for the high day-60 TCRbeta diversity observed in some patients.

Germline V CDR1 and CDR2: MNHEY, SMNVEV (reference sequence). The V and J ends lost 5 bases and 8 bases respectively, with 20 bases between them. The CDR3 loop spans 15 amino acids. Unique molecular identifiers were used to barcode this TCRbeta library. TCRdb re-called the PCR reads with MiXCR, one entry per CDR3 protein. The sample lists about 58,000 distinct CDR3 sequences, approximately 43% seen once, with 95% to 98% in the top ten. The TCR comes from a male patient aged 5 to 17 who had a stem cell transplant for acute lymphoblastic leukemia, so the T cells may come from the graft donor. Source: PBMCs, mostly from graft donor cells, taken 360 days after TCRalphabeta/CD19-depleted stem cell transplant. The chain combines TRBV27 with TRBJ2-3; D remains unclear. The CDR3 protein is CASSPGIGPRVTQYF. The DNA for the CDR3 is TGTGCCAGCAGTCCCGGTATCGGGCCACGGGTTACGCAGTATTTT.